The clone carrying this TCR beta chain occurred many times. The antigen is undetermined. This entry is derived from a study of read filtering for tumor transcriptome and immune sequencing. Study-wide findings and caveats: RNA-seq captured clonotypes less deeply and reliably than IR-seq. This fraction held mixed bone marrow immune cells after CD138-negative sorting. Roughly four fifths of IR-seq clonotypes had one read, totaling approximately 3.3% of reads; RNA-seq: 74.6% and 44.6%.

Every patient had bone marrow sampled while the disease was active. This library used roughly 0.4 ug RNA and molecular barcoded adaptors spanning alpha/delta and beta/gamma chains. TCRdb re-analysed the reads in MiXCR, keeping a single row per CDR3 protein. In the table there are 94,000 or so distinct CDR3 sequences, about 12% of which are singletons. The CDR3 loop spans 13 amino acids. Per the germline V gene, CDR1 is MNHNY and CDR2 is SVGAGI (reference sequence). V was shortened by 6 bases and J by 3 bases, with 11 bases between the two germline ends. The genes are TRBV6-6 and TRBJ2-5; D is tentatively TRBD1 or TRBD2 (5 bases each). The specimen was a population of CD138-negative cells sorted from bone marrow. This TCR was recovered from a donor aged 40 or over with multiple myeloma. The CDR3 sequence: CASSRDPEETQYF. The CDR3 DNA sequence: TGTGCCAGCAGCCGGGACCCAGAAGAGACCCAGTACTTC.